These 15 T cell receptor beta chains originate from one sample sequenced in a study of human T cells and chemical hapten exposure. The sample's time point: patch test 1, 2 weeks after DPC sensitization. Treatment of the sample: therapeutic diphenylcyclopropenone sensitization with weekly scalp DPC. Unfractionated whole blood was the source of the extracted total RNA. TCRdb recomputed calls from the RACE reads with MiXCR, one row per CDR3 protein. There are 40,000 to 65,000 distinct CDR3 sequences in the sample; approximately 10% occur only once, and 1.8% lies in the top ten. The material was whole blood, obtained in connection with sensitization to the hapten diphenylcyclopropenone (DPC). The receptors were gathered from a woman between 40 and 55 years old with alopecia areata. Some clones in this sample may be carry-over from other donors' samples.

This clonotype turned up a few times. The CDR3 nucleotides read TGTGCCAGCAACTCGGGAGGGTCCCAAGAGACCCAGTACTTC. Translated: CASNSGGSQETQYF. The V gene is TRBV28, the J gene TRBJ2-5, with TRBD2 matching 8 bases. Germline-derived CDR1 and CDR2 are MDHEN and SYDVKM. J gave up 1 base and V 7 bases, and 5 bases lay outside the gene matches. The CDR3 is 14 residues long.

This rearrangement joins TRBV7-2 to TRBJ2-3; 8 positions agree with TRBD1. Germline loops: CDR1 SGHTA, CDR2 FQGNSA. J lost 8 bases, V lost 5 bases, and 9 bases had no gene match. The CDR3 has 14 residues. In DNA, the CDR3 is TGTGCCAGCAGCCTTGGACAGGGCAGGAGTACGCAGTATTTT. Translation gives CASSLGQGRSTQYF. Full variable domain (missing parts from reference TRBV7-2 and TRBJ2-3): GAGVSQSPSNKVTEKGKDVELRCDPISGHTALYWYRQSLGQGLEFLIYFQGNSAPDKSGLPSDRFSAERTGGSVSTLTIQRTQQEDSAVYLCASSLGQGRSTQYFGPGTRLTVL.

The rearrangement uses TRBV7-9 and TRBJ2-1; 9 nucleotides line up with TRBD1. Germline trimming cut 5 bases from V and 5 bases from J; bases unmatched to any gene: 10. The CDR3 has 16 amino acids. Germline lookup yields CDR1 SEHNR and CDR2 FQNEAQ (reference sequence). CDR3 in amino acids: CASSPTGGYRNNEQFF. The CDR3 bases are TGTGCCAGCAGCCCGACAGGGGGTTACCGGAACAATGAGCAGTTCTTC. The complete variable domain, with remaining parts taken from reference TRBV7-9 and TRBJ2-1, reads DTGVSQNPRHKITKRGQNVTFRCDPISEHNRLYWYRQTLGQGPEFLTYFQNEAQLEKSRLLSDRFSAERPKGSFSTLEIQRTEQGDSAMYLCASSPTGGYRNNEQFFGPGTRLTVL.

This clonotype has more than one count but fewer than ten. The V gene is TRBV20-1, the J gene TRBJ1-4; D call uncertain. CDR3 length equals 14 residues. CDR1 and CDR2 (germline): DFQATT, SNEGSKA (reference sequence). Trimming removed 5 bases at V and 3 bases at J, with 13 bases between. DNA for the CDR3: TGCAGTGCTCACCCCTCGGGAGCTAATGAAAAACTGTTTTTT. This codes for CSAHPSGANEKLFF.

This clonotype has a count of ten or more. The chain couples TRBV18 to TRBJ2-3; D gene unclear. The CDR3 runs to 15 residues. Germline V gives CDR1 KGHSH, CDR2 LQKENI. The germline V and J ends were trimmed by 6 bases and 4 bases, with 17 bases remaining between them. CDR3 in amino acids: CASSPPPGSADTQYF. In DNA, the CDR3 is TGTGCCAGCTCCCCTCCGCCGGGCTCCGCAGATACGCAGTATTTT.

The chain uses TRBV9 and TRBJ1-5, with 7 bases fitting TRBD1. The germline CDR1 and CDR2 sequences are SGDLS and YYNGEE. The CDR3 sequence is 15 residues long. V gave up 0 bases and J gave up 4 bases; unmatched junction bases: 4. CDR3 nucleotides: TGTGCCAGCAGCGTAGAGGGACAGCTGAATCAGCCCCAGCATTTT. Its protein product is CASSVEGQLNQPQHF.

This clonotype has just a few counts. At one end the junction does not follow the germline gene, possibly because of a read error. The chain uses TRBV28 and TRBJ2-7, with 9 bases fitting TRBD1. Germline V gives CDR1 MDHEN, CDR2 SYDVKM. CDR3 length equals 12 residues. CDR3 DNA sequence: TGTGCCAGCAGTTTACCCGGGACAGGGATTAACTTC. It translates to CASSLPGTGINF.

This clonotype was observed at least ten times. CDR3 DNA: TGTGCCAGCAGCTTGGAGATGCATTTAGATACGCAGTATTTT. Translated: CASSLEMHLDTQYF. The genes are TRBV7-2 and TRBJ2-3; D gene uncertain. The germline V and J ends were trimmed by 3 bases and 5 bases, with 12 bases remaining between them. Germline values: CDR1 SGHTA, CDR2 FQGNSA. CDR3 length: 14 amino acids.

This clonotype was found many times. Germline is not matched at one junction end, which may reflect a read error. The V and J genes are TRBV7-7 and TRBJ2-1, with a tentative D call TRBD2 (6 bases). Germline CDR1 and CDR2: SSHAT and FNYEAQ (reference sequence). The CDR3 is 16 amino acids. The CDR3, as DNA: TGTGCTAGCAGCCCCTCCCCCGGGGACTTCCACAATGAGCAGTTCTTC. The encoded protein is CASSPSPGDFHNEQFF.

This clonotype was counted many times. The CDR3 region has the DNA TGCGCCAGCAGCCAAGGTCCCCAGACAGTCAATGAGCAGTTCTTC. Translating it yields CASSQGPQTVNEQFF. V is TRBV4-1 and J is TRBJ2-1, with D maybe TRBD1 (5 bases). Per germline, CDR1 MGHRA and CDR2 YSYEKL. V was shortened by 1 base and J by 6 bases, with 13 bases between the two germline ends. The CDR3 spans 15 residues.

On this clonotype: A much bigger clone sits one base away, suggesting this may be a read error. This chain joins TRBV5-1 and TRBJ2-1; 7 positions match TRBD1. Trimming at V came to 4 bases and at J to 4 bases, leaving 8 bases not matched to a gene. The CDR3 covers 15 residues. In germline, CDR1 is SGHRS, CDR2 YFSETQ. Here the CDR3 reads CASSVGQAAYNEQFF. The CDR3 DNA sequence: TGCGCCAGCAGCGTAGGACAGGCGGCATACAATGAGCAGTTCTTC. Filled out from reference TRBV5-1 and TRBJ2-1, the complete variable domain reads KAGVTQTPRYLIKTRGQQVTLSCSPISGHRSVSWYQQTPGQGLQFLFEYFSETQRNKGNFPGRFSGRQFSNSRSEMNVSTLELGDSALYLCASSVGQAAYNEQFFGPGTRLTVL.

The chain links TRBV5-6 to TRBJ1-1; D not certain. The germline gives CDR1 SGHDT, CDR2 YYEEEE. The CDR3 length is 13 residues. Trimming pared 0 bases from V and 5 bases from J, leaving 8 bases between. CDR3 bases: TGTGCCAGCAGCTTGGCCCGGAAGACTGAAGCTTTCTTT. It encodes CASSLARKTEAFF.

This clonotype was picked up a small number of times. The chain links TRBV28 to TRBJ2-1, with D tentatively TRBD1 (6 bases). Trimming took off 5 bases at V and 1 base at J, with 15 bases between the two ends. The CDR3 sequence is 16 residues long. The germline V gene has CDR1 MDHEN and CDR2 SYDVKM. CDR3 loop: CASSPPLDRSYNEQFF. The DNA for the CDR3 is TGTGCCAGCAGTCCTCCCCTCGACAGGTCCTACAATGAGCAGTTCTTC.

The chain combines TRBV28 with TRBJ1-1; 7 bases line up with TRBD1. V lost 6 bases, J lost 8 bases, and 6 bases stayed unmatched. This CDR3 has 12 residues. Germline CDR1 is MDHEN and CDR2 is SYDVKM. The CDR3 nucleotides read TGTGCCAGCAGACCCGGACAGGTAGAAGCTTTCTTT. It yields the protein CASRPGQVEAFF.

In its sample, this clonotype was seen a few times. V and J are TRBV18 and TRBJ2-3, with a weak D call TRBD2 (6 bases). This CDR3 is built from 13 residues. Germline V CDR1 and CDR2: KGHSH, LQKENI. V lost 3 bases to trimming and J lost 4 bases, with 8 bases between them. The CDR3, as DNA: TGTGCCAGCTCACCGCGGGAAGCAGATACGCAGTATTTT. Residues: CASSPREADTQYF.